Below are 26 T cell receptor beta chains sequenced from a single sample in a study of cytomegalovirus exposure and HLA in healthy donors. Measured with immunoSEQ multiplex PCR; TCRdb has only the in-frame clones, and not every one. The sample lists some 110,000 clones; more than 70% were seen once. The sequencing input was PBMCs. The receptors derive from a man aged 18 to 29 in good health and CMV-seronegative.

The chain couples TRBV5-4 to TRBJ2-5, with D possibly matching TRBD2 (6 bases). CDR1 is SGHNT, CDR2 YYREEE, per germline (reference sequence). Trimming removed 0 bases from V and 2 bases from J, with 8 bases in between. The CDR3 is made up of 14 amino acids. CDR3 DNA: TGTGCCAGCAGCTTGGTTGGGGGGCAAGAGACCCAGTACTTC. Protein sequence: CASSLVGGQETQYF.

The rearrangement links TRBV29-1 to TRBJ2-1, with 9 bases aligning to TRBD2. Trimming cost V 6 bases and J 8 bases; bases outside gene matches: 11. Germline values: CDR1 SQVTM, CDR2 ANQGSEA. The CDR3 loop spans 14 amino acids. The CDR3 DNA reads TGCAGCGTGAAACGAAGCGGGAGGTTTTATGAGCAGTTCTTC. Translation gives CSVKRSGRFYEQFF.

The chain recombines TRBV7-8 with TRBJ2-7, with 13 positions matching TRBD2. Germline loops: CDR1 SGHVS, CDR2 FQNEAQ. Trimming at V came to 5 bases and at J to 1 base, leaving 2 bases not matched to a gene. This CDR3 spans 15 amino acids. CDR3 in DNA: TGTGCCAGCAGCAGACTAGCGGGAGGTTCCTACGAGCAGTACTTC. Amino acids: CASSRLAGGSYEQYF.

This clone has a single count. This chain uses TRBV2 with TRBJ2-5, with 10 positions matching TRBD1. Germline trimming cut 4 bases from V and 4 bases from J; bases unmatched to any gene: 6. The CDR3 has 15 amino acids. Looked up from germline, CDR1 is SNHLY and CDR2 is FYNNEI. In nucleotides, the CDR3 is TGTGCCAGCAGTGTGGGACAGGGGATTAGAGAGACCCAGTACTTC. Encoded protein: CASSVGQGIRETQYF.

This sequence joins TRBV11-2 and TRBJ2-7; perhaps TRBD2 as D (5 bases). Germline CDR1 reads SGHAT; CDR2 reads FQNNGV. The length of the CDR3 is 14 residues. V shed 5 bases and J shed 6 bases, with 17 bases lying between them. Here the CDR3 reads CASSPSDSPPEQYF. CDR3 nucleotide sequence: TGTGCCAGCAGCCCCTCGGACTCCCCTCCCGAGCAGTACTTC.

The chain recombines TRBV18 with TRBJ1-6; D remains ambiguous. The CDR3 extends over 16 amino acids. V was pared by 6 bases and J by 0 bases, with 12 bases between. Germline V gene sequence: CDR1 KGHSH, CDR2 LQKENI. In DNA, the CDR3 is TGTGCCAGCTCCGAGGTGAGAAACTCCTATAATTCACCCCTCCACTTT. Translating gives CASSEVRNSYNSPLHF.

The rearrangement uses TRBV7-9 and TRBJ2-7; TRBD1 might be the D (5 bases). This CDR3 is 15 amino acids long. The germline gives CDR1 SEHNR, CDR2 FQNEAQ (reference sequence). The V and J ends lost 2 bases and 7 bases respectively, with 18 bases between them. The CDR3 is CASSLLGQSLREQYF. In DNA form, the CDR3 reads TGTGCCAGCAGCTTACTGGGGCAGAGCTTAAGGGAGCAGTACTTC.

This clone has just a few counts. The chain carries TRBV7-7 and TRBJ2-1; 11 positions agree with TRBD2. The CDR3 extends over 15 amino acids. Germline CDR1 and CDR2: SSHAT and FNYEAQ (reference sequence). V trimming: 5 bases; J trimming: 5 bases; junction bases outside the gene matches: 5. In DNA, the CDR3 is TGTGCCAGCAGCCCCGGGACTAGCGGAAACAATGAGCAGTTCTTC. The encoded protein is CASSPGTSGNNEQFF. The entire variable domain, with the rest obtained from reference TRBV7-7 and TRBJ2-1, is as follows: GAGVSQSPRYKVTKRGQDVTLRCDPISSHATLYWYQQALGQGPEFLTYFNYEAQPDKSGLPSDRFSAERPEGSISTLTIQRTEQRDSAMYRCASSPGTSGNNEQFFGPGTRLTVL.

This clone came up a few times. This chain connects TRBV9 to TRBJ2-3; D is unresolved. CDR1 SGDLS and CDR2 YYNGEE come from the germline V gene. The CDR3 sequence is 13 residues long. Trimming left V 7 bases short and J 2 bases short, with 11 bases between. The CDR3 region is CASRGELTDTQYF. The CDR3 DNA reads as TGTGCCAGCCGCGGAGAACTCACAGATACGCAGTATTTT.

This clone has just one count. The J gene is TRBJ1-1, the V gene TRBV5-1, with a weak D call TRBD1 (6 bases). This CDR3 comprises 14 residues. Trimming removed 4 bases at V and 5 bases at J, with 15 bases between. Germline CDR1 is SGHRS and CDR2 is YFSETQ. For the CDR3, the DNA is TGCGCCAGCAGCCAAAAGATTCAGGGGACTGAAGCTTTCTTT. Amino acids: CASSQKIQGTEAFF.

The chain combines TRBV30 with TRBJ1-2, with TRBD1 matching over 7 bases. The CDR3 loop spans 16 amino acids. The germline V gene encodes CDR1 GTSNPN and CDR2 SVGIG (reference sequence). J was trimmed by 4 bases and V by 1 base; bases with no gene match: 12. The CDR3 bases are TGTGCCTGGAGTGAAATAGGACAGGTAGTATTCTATGGCTACACCTTC. The encoded protein is CAWSEIGQVVFYGYTF. Looking up the rest from reference TRBV30 and TRBJ1-2 gives the full variable domain: SQTIHQWPATLVQPVGSPLSLECTVEGTSNPNLYWYRQAAGRGLQLLFYSVGIGQISSEVPQNLSASRPQDRQFILSSKKLLLSDSGFYLCAWSEIGQVVFYGYTFGSGTRLTVV.

The rearrangement links TRBV14 to TRBJ2-1; 10 bases fit TRBD2. V lost 1 base and J lost 9; bases outside the gene matches: 9. This CDR3 is built from 16 residues. Germline V lookup: CDR1 SGHDN, CDR2 FVKESK. The CDR3 sequence: CASSQGPSGRMSEQFF. The DNA of the CDR3 is TGTGCCAGCAGCCAAGGGCCTAGCGGGAGAATGAGTGAGCAGTTCTTC.

This clone was found once. The genes are TRBV19 and TRBJ2-7; TRBD1 matches at 7 bases. The CDR3 has 12 residues. After removal of 10 bases from V and 3 bases from J, the junction contained 6 bases not matched to a gene. Germline lookup yields CDR1 LNHDA and CDR2 SQIVND (reference sequence). The CDR3 DNA follows: TGTGCCACTTCGAGACAGGGCTACGAGCAGTACTTC. As protein: CATSRQGYEQYF. Variable domain in full (rest from reference TRBV19 and TRBJ2-7): DGGITQSPKYLFRKEGQNVTLSCEQNLNHDAMYWYRQDPGQGLRLIYYSQIVNDFQKGDIAEGYSVSREKKESFPLTVTSAQKNPTAFYLCATSRQGYEQYFGPGTRLTVT.

The J gene is TRBJ1-1, the V gene TRBV29-1; D unclear. Germline CDR1 reads SQVTM; CDR2 reads ANQGSEA. V lost 0 bases and J lost 1, with 6 bases in between. The CDR3 is 13 residues long. The DNA for the CDR3 is TGCAGCGTTGAAGAGGAGGGGAACACTGAAGCTTTCTTT. Protein sequence: CSVEEEGNTEAFF.

V is TRBV7-8 and J is TRBJ2-6; D is possibly TRBD1 (5 bases). Germline V CDR1 and CDR2: SGHVS, FQNEAQ. Trimming removed 6 bases from V and 0 bases from J, with 18 bases in between. The CDR3 is made up of 18 amino acids. CDR3 sequence (DNA): TGTGCCAGCAGTACCATGTGGGCAGGGCCCTCTGGGGCCAACGTCCTGACTTTC. It codes for CASSTMWAGPSGANVLTF.

This clone came up once. V gene TRBV7-2 combines with J gene TRBJ2-1; unclear D gene. Germline V gives CDR1 SGHTA, CDR2 FQGNSA. The ends were cut back, 1 base at V and 5 bases at J, with 9 bases in the middle. The CDR3 is made up of 14 amino acids. CDR3 DNA sequence: TGTGCCAGCAGCTTAGTTCCTAGTAACAATGAGCAGTTCTTC. This codes for CASSLVPSNNEQFF.

V usage is TRBV7-9 and J usage is TRBJ2-3; 7 bases are a match to TRBD2. CDR1 is SEHNR, CDR2 FQNEAQ, per germline (reference sequence). V trimming: 11 bases; J trimming: 0 bases; junction bases outside the gene matches: 5. The CDR3 is 13 amino acids. The CDR3 coding sequence is TGTGCCTTGGGAGGGGATAGCACAGATACGCAGTATTTT. It is translated as CALGGDSTDTQYF.

The V gene is TRBV5-1, the J gene TRBJ1-1; a weak D match, TRBD1 (5 bases). V gave up 4 bases and J gave up 4 bases, with 14 bases separating them. CDR1 is SGHRS and CDR2 is YFSETQ in the germline V gene. The length of the CDR3 is 14 residues. This chain's CDR3 is CASSVSQGSTEAFF. The CDR3 nucleotides read TGCGCCAGCAGCGTCTCGCAGGGCAGCACTGAAGCTTTCTTT.

This chain connects TRBV7-2 to TRBJ2-5; no reliable D call. CDR3 length equals 13 residues. CDR1 and CDR2 (germline): SGHTA, FQGNSA. The germline V and J ends were trimmed by 5 bases and 0 bases, with 7 bases remaining between them. Written as DNA, the CDR3 is TGTGCCAGCAGCCTAAGTAACCAAGAGACCCAGTACTTC. Its translation is CASSLSNQETQYF.

The CDR3: CASSTGREATWDEQFF. Here the CDR3 DNA reads TGCGCCAGCAGTACGGGTCGGGAGGCCACGTGGGATGAGCAGTTCTTC. The chain recombines TRBV10-1 with TRBJ2-1; TRBD2 agrees at 7 bases. CDR3 length: 16 residues. The trim removed 5 bases at V and 8 bases at J, leaving 15 bases unmatched. The germline CDR1 and CDR2 sequences are WNHNN and SYGVQD (reference sequence).

The chain carries TRBV6-1 and TRBJ2-7; D is possibly TRBD2 (5 bases). Deletions cut 1 base from V and 3 bases from J, with 10 bases between. The germline V gene has CDR1 MNHNS and CDR2 SASEGT. This CDR3 contains 14 residues. The CDR3 reads CASSEGEYNYEQYF. CDR3 DNA sequence: TGTGCCAGCAGTGAAGGGGAGTACAACTACGAGCAGTACTTC.

The chain couples TRBV5-1 to TRBJ2-1; 9 nucleotides align to TRBD2. Germline V gives CDR1 SGHRS, CDR2 YFSETQ. The V and J ends lost 6 bases and 7 bases, in that order; junction bases with no gene match: 14. CDR3 length: 16 residues. CDR3 sequence (DNA): TGCGCCAGCACCGGAGCGCGAGCGGGAGGCGGAAATGAGCAGTTCTTC. Its translation is CASTGARAGGGNEQFF.

This sequence joins TRBV30 and TRBJ1-2; the match to TRBD1 covers 7 bases. The CDR3 contains 13 residues. With 5 bases clipped from V and 5 bases from J, the junction kept 8 bases outside the gene matches. Germline V gene data show CDR1 as GTSNPN and CDR2 as SVGIG (reference sequence). The CDR3 here is CAWVQGSGYGYTF. CDR3 in DNA: TGTGCCTGGGTACAGGGGTCCGGTTATGGCTACACCTTC. The full variable domain, its missing parts supplied by reference TRBV30 and TRBJ1-2, is SQTIHQWPATLVQPVGSPLSLECTVEGTSNPNLYWYRQAAGRGLQLLFYSVGIGQISSEVPQNLSASRPQDRQFILSSKKLLLSDSGFYLCAWVQGSGYGYTFGSGTRLTVV.

The chain couples TRBV28 to TRBJ2-7, with 7 nucleotides matching TRBD1. V lost 8 bases, J lost 4 bases, and 8 bases stayed unmatched. This CDR3 contains 13 residues. CDR1 is MDHEN, CDR2 SYDVKM, per germline. As DNA, the CDR3 is TGTGCCAGCGAGAGGGGGCTTGGATACGAGCAGTACTTC. This encodes CASERGLGYEQYF.

V usage is TRBV28 and J usage is TRBJ2-5; 7 nucleotides line up with TRBD1. Unmatched junction bases numbered 5, after V lost 2 bases and J lost 5 bases. Per the germline V gene, CDR1 is MDHEN and CDR2 is SYDVKM. The CDR3 loop spans 14 amino acids. CDR3 coding DNA: TGTGCCAGCAGTTTAGACAGGGAAGGGGAGACCCAGTACTTC. Protein product: CASSLDREGETQYF. The variable domain in full, with the rest retrieved from reference TRBV28 and TRBJ2-5, is DVKVTQSSRYLVKRTGEKVFLECVQDMDHENMFWYRQDPGLGLRLIYFSYDVKMKEKGDIPEGYSVSREKKERFSLILESASTNQTSMYLCASSLDREGETQYFGPGTRLLVL.

This chain links TRBV6-5 with TRBJ1-5, with D unresolved. CDR1 and CDR2 (germline): MNHEY, SVGAGI. The V gene lost 2 bases and the J gene lost 0 bases, with 8 bases spanning the gap. The CDR3 consists of 15 residues. This chain's CDR3 is CASSYGDPSNQPQHF. The CDR3 DNA reads as TGTGCCAGCAGTTACGGAGATCCTAGCAATCAGCCCCAGCATTTT.